The 26 T cell receptor beta chains below were found in one sample sequenced in a study of identical twins. TCRdb analysed the 5' RACE reads with MiXCR anew, one entry per CDR3 protein. This table holds some 500,000 distinct CDR3 sequences, 9.5% to 10% found once. This sample was shared with a second study, whose subject was yellow fever vaccine responses in identical twins.

Sequences were obtained from PBMCs. These TCRs come from a woman aged 18 to 35 in good health.

The sample holds a few counts of this clonotype. The genes are TRBV5-6 and TRBJ2-1; no clear D. V shed 0 bases and J shed 0 bases, with 10 bases lying between them. Per the germline V gene, CDR1 is SGHDT and CDR2 is YYEEEE. This CDR3 is 16 amino acids long. DNA for the CDR3: TGTGCCAGCAGCTTGGTCGGCGCCAGCTCCTACAATGAGCAGTTCTTC. Translation gives CASSLVGASSYNEQFF.

This clonotype has just a few counts. The genes are TRBV5-6 and TRBJ2-1; a weak D match, TRBD2 (6 bases). The CDR3 consists of 13 residues. Trimming cost V 1 base and J 9 bases, with 11 bases left between them. The germline CDR1 and CDR2 sequences are SGHDT and YYEEEE. The CDR3 loop is CASSLMAGPEQFF. The DNA for the CDR3 is TGTGCCAGCAGCTTGATGGCGGGGCCTGAGCAGTTCTTC. The variable domain in full, with the rest retrieved from reference TRBV5-6 and TRBJ2-1, is DAGVTQSPTHLIKTRGQQVTLRCSPKSGHDTVSWYQQALGQGPQFIFQYYEEEERQRGNFPDRFSGHQFPNYSSELNVNALLLGDSALYLCASSLMAGPEQFFGPGTRLTVL.

As to this clonotype: A much larger clone is a single base away; this may be a read error. In DNA form, the CDR3 reads TGTGCCAGCAGCGGGGGTCACACAAATACGCAGTATTTT. As protein: CASSGGHTNTQYF. V gene TRBV6-1 combines with J gene TRBJ2-3; maybe TRBD2 (6 bases). CDR1 is MNHNS, CDR2 SASEGT, per germline. There are 13 residues in the CDR3.

The chain is built from TRBV28 and TRBJ2-7, with D maybe TRBD1 (6 bases). The CDR3 contains 14 residues. The V and J ends lost 5 bases and 4 bases respectively, with 15 bases between them. The V gene's germline CDR1 is MDHEN and CDR2 SYDVKM. CDR3 DNA sequence: TGTGCCAGCAGTCCACAGGGAATGGGGTACGAGCAGTACTTC. Translated, it gives CASSPQGMGYEQYF.

This chain joins TRBV6-2 or TRBV6-3 and TRBJ2-7, with TRBD1 as a possible D gene (6 bases). Trimming stripped 5 bases from V and 2 bases from J, with 10 bases between. The CDR3 is 13 residues long. Germline lookup yields CDR1 MNHEY and CDR2 SVGEGT. This chain's CDR3 is CASSTGTPYEQYF. The CDR3 nucleotides read TGTGCCAGCAGTACCGGGACACCCTACGAGCAGTACTTC.

This clonotype came up a few times. The genes are TRBV20-1 and TRBJ1-1; D remains ambiguous. Trimming took off 6 bases at V and 3 bases at J, with 20 bases between the two ends. This CDR3 spans 15 amino acids. Germline V CDR1 and CDR2: DFQATT, SNEGSKA (reference sequence). The CDR3: CSATGLPSRDTEAFF. CDR3 sequence (DNA): TGCAGTGCGACCGGGCTACCCAGTAGGGACACTGAAGCTTTCTTT.

The V and J genes are TRBV20-1 and TRBJ2-2, with TRBD2 identical over 10 bases. The V gene's germline CDR1 is DFQATT and CDR2 SNEGSKA (reference sequence). V was pared by 1 base and J by 4 bases, with 15 bases of the junction left unmatched. This CDR3 has 19 residues. CDR3 sequence (DNA): TGCAGTGCTAGAGCTCTCAGACCAGCGGGAGGGCCGATCACCGGGGAGCTGTTTTTT. Translated: CSARALRPAGGPITGELFF.

This clonotype was seen a handful of times. The V call is TRBV29-1, the J call TRBJ1-2; D unclear. From germline, CDR1 is SQVTM and CDR2 ANQGSEA. Trimming cost V 2 bases and J 5 bases, with 6 bases left between them. The CDR3 is made up of 11 amino acids. CDR3 nucleotides: TGCAGCGTTGAAATGAATTATGGCTACACCTTC. Its translation: CSVEMNYGYTF.

V usage is TRBV18 and J usage is TRBJ2-1, with D unclear. CDR1 and CDR2 from the germline V gene are KGHSH and LQKENI. Trimming pared 3 bases from V and 8 bases from J, leaving 17 bases between. The CDR3 extends over 15 amino acids. This CDR3 is CASSPTELHADEQFF. In DNA form, the CDR3 reads TGTGCCAGCTCACCGACGGAACTACATGCCGATGAGCAGTTCTTC.

This clonotype showed up just once. The chain combines TRBV28 with TRBJ2-7; perhaps TRBD2 as D (6 bases). V lost 4 bases to trimming and J lost 3 bases, with 16 bases between them. The CDR3 has 15 residues. Germline CDR1 reads MDHEN; CDR2 reads SYDVKM. CDR3 sequence (DNA): TGTGCCAGCAGTTCGGTCCGGGACGGGAGCTACGAGCAGTACTTC. It yields the protein CASSSVRDGSYEQYF. Variable domain in full (rest from reference TRBV28 and TRBJ2-7): DVKVTQSSRYLVKRTGEKVFLECVQDMDHENMFWYRQDPGLGLRLIYFSYDVKMKEKGDIPEGYSVSREKKERFSLILESASTNQTSMYLCASSSVRDGSYEQYFGPGTRLTVT.

This clonotype appeared a few times. The CDR3 loop is CASSRGSEQETQYF. CDR3 DNA sequence: TGTGCCAGCAGCAGGGGGAGCGAACAAGAGACCCAGTACTTC. The chain links TRBV7-2 to TRBJ2-5; possibly TRBD1 for D (6 bases). The ends were cut back, 5 bases at V and 2 bases at J, with 12 bases in the middle. Germline V CDR1 and CDR2: SGHTA, FQGNSA. The CDR3 runs 14 residues. The full variable domain, completed using reference TRBV7-2 and TRBJ2-5, is GAGVSQSPSNKVTEKGKDVELRCDPISGHTALYWYRQSLGQGLEFLIYFQGNSAPDKSGLPSDRFSAERTGGSVSTLTIQRTQQEDSAVYLCASSRGSEQETQYFGPGTRLLVL.

Many counts were recorded for this clonotype. The rearrangement links TRBV29-1 to TRBJ2-2; D unclear. Germline CDR1 is SQVTM and CDR2 is ANQGSEA. Deletions cut 7 bases from V and 6 bases from J, with 18 bases between. The CDR3 spans 14 residues. The CDR3 DNA reads TGCAGCGCCCTCGGAACAGCCTCATCCGGGGAGCTGTTTTTT. As protein: CSALGTASSGELFF.

This clonotype was counted between two and nine times. V is TRBV29-1 and J is TRBJ2-5; D is possibly TRBD2 (7 bases). Germline CDR1 and CDR2: SQVTM and ANQGSEA. This CDR3 has 14 amino acids. V was cut by 7 bases and J by 5 bases, with 20 bases left in between. The CDR3 DNA reads as TGCAGCGCCCCTAGGGGGGGGGCCGGGGAGACCCAGTACTTC. The encoded protein is CSAPRGGAGETQYF.

In regard to this clonotype: The junction does not match germline at one end; this may be a read error. The DNA for the CDR3 is TGTGCCAGCAGCGTGAGACAGGGTGGAACCGGGGAGCTGATTTTT. This codes for CASSVRQGGTGELIF. This chain uses TRBV9 with TRBJ2-2; 7 nucleotides align to TRBD1. The CDR3 totals 15 residues. Germline V CDR1 and CDR2: SGDLS, YYNGEE.

This chain joins TRBV27 and TRBJ2-3; 12 nucleotides agree with TRBD2. The V gene end was trimmed by 6 bases and the J gene end by 4 bases; junction bases not matched to a gene: 11. Germline assignment: CDR1 MNHEY and CDR2 SMNVEV (reference sequence). The CDR3 loop spans 17 amino acids. Here the CDR3 reads CASSQSVTSGGSDTQYF. DNA for the CDR3: TGTGCCAGCAGCCAAAGTGTGACTAGCGGGGGTTCAGATACGCAGTATTTT.

The table lists this clonotype with a few counts. The V gene is TRBV12-3 or TRBV12-4, the J gene TRBJ2-3; possibly TRBD2 for D (6 bases). V lost 6 bases and J lost 2, with 9 bases in between. This CDR3 region has 13 residues. DNA for the CDR3: TGTGCCAGCAGCCCGGGGGACACAGATACGCAGTATTTT. This encodes CASSPGDTDTQYF.

This clonotype has ten or more counts. The V gene is TRBV28, the J gene TRBJ2-1; TRBD2 is a possible D gene (5 bases). CDR1 MDHEN and CDR2 SYDVKM come from the germline V gene. The CDR3 is made up of 13 amino acids. V lost 8 bases, J lost 3 bases, and 11 bases lay in between. CDR3 coding DNA: TGTGCCAGCCGGAAGGACTTCTACAATGAGCAGTTCTTC. Its translation is CASRKDFYNEQFF. Combining the CDR3 with reference TRBV28 and TRBJ2-1 gives the whole variable domain DVKVTQSSRYLVKRTGEKVFLECVQDMDHENMFWYRQDPGLGLRLIYFSYDVKMKEKGDIPEGYSVSREKKERFSLILESASTNQTSMYLCASRKDFYNEQFFGPGTRLTVL.

The genes are TRBV7-8 and TRBJ2-1, with TRBD1 as a possible D gene (5 bases). The germline V gene encodes CDR1 SGHVS and CDR2 FQNEAQ. The V end lost 1 base, the J end lost 5 bases, and 18 bases lay between the germline ends. The CDR3 has 17 residues. CDR3 nucleotide sequence: TGTGCCAGCAGCTTAGTTGGCAGGGAAGGTCGGCACAATGAGCAGTTCTTC. Translation gives CASSLVGREGRHNEQFF.

The chain links TRBV5-6 to TRBJ2-3; 9 nucleotides align to TRBD2. The CDR3 consists of 16 residues. Germline CDR1 is SGHDT and CDR2 is YYEEEE. Losses at the gene ends were 3 bases for V and 4 bases for J; bases not matched to a gene: 9. The CDR3 DNA reads as TGTGCCAGCAGCTCCGGAGGCCTAGCGGGGCCAGATACGCAGTATTTT. This encodes CASSSGGLAGPDTQYF.

The rearrangement joins TRBV20-1 to TRBJ1-1; D may be TRBD1 (5 bases). The CDR3 consists of 13 residues. V gave up 3 bases and J gave up 4 bases, with 12 bases separating them. Germline V gene data show CDR1 as DFQATT and CDR2 as SNEGSKA (reference sequence). The CDR3 coding sequence is TGCAGTGCTAGTCTGGGGGTTAGCACTGAAGCTTTCTTT. Protein product: CSASLGVSTEAFF.

This clonotype has a handful of counts. J is TRBJ2-1 and V is TRBV15; D unclear. V was cut by 7 bases and J by 9 bases, with 13 bases left in between. This CDR3 spans 12 amino acids. From germline, CDR1 is LNHNV and CDR2 YYDKDF (reference sequence). The CDR3: CATTPPVGEQFF. CDR3 nucleotide sequence: TGTGCCACCACCCCTCCCGTGGGTGAGCAGTTCTTC.

The table lists this clonotype with many counts. The V call is TRBV20-1, the J call TRBJ2-3, with D unclear. Trimming removed 3 bases from V and 1 base from J, with 5 bases in between. The germline CDR1 and CDR2 sequences are DFQATT and SNEGSKA (reference sequence). This CDR3 spans 12 amino acids. The DNA of the CDR3 is TGCAGTGCTAGCTATGGCACAGATACGCAGTATTTT. Its translation: CSASYGTDTQYF.

This clonotype was found many times. The chain links TRBV18 to TRBJ1-2; no clear D gene. Germline V gene data show CDR1 as KGHSH and CDR2 as LQKENI. The CDR3 runs to 11 residues. Trimming took 4 bases from V and 8 from J, leaving 8 bases between them. CDR3 sequence reads: CASSQNEGYTF. The CDR3 DNA follows: TGTGCCAGCTCACAGAATGAGGGCTACACCTTC.

The chain carries TRBV2 and TRBJ1-5, with D possibly matching TRBD1 (5 bases). V lost 3 bases and J lost 9, with 12 bases in between. CDR1 and CDR2 from the germline V gene are SNHLY and FYNNEI. This CDR3 has 13 amino acids. CDR3 sequence (DNA): TGTGCCAGCAGTGAGTCGGGGGTAACGCCCCAGCATTTT. Translated: CASSESGVTPQHF.

This clonotype was found many times. This chain connects TRBV29-1 to TRBJ1-5; D is perhaps TRBD1 (5 bases). Deletions cut 4 bases from V and 2 bases from J, with 6 bases between. The CDR3 runs 12 residues. Germline CDR1 SQVTM, CDR2 ANQGSEA. The CDR3 sequence: CSVGGGNQPQHF. The CDR3, as DNA: TGCAGCGTTGGGGGCGGCAATCAGCCCCAGCATTTT. The full variable domain, completed using reference TRBV29-1 and TRBJ1-5, is SAVISQKPSRDICQRGTSLTIQCQVDSQVTMMFWYRQQPGQSLTLIATANQGSEATYESGFVIDKFPISRPNLTFSTLTVSNMSPEDSSIYLCSVGGGNQPQHFGDGTRLSIL.

This clonotype was picked up many times. V gene TRBV5-1 combines with J gene TRBJ2-2; 10 nucleotides line up with TRBD2. The CDR3 loop spans 17 amino acids. Trimming took 0 bases from V and 8 from J; bases not matched to a gene: 10. From germline, CDR1 is SGHRS and CDR2 YFSETQ. The CDR3 DNA follows: TGCGCCAGCAGCTTGGTTGGCCTAGCGGGAGCTTCGGGGGAGCTGTTTTTT. This translates into CASSLVGLAGASGELFF.